The 23 T cell receptor beta chains below all came from one sample that was sequenced in a study of CD8 T cells in Susac syndrome. Random hexamers were used to reverse transcribe about 0.5 to 1 ug of RNA. A single record per CDR3 protein comes from TCRdb applying MiXCR to the immunoSEQ multiplex PCR reads. Seen here are approximately 50,000 distinct CDR3 sequences, 85% to 95% observed once, and the top ten hold roughly 0.8%. Sequencing input: CD8+ T cells from PBMCs. Receptor source: a human donor with Susac syndrome.

As DNA, the CDR3 is TGTGCCAGCAGCTCCCCCCGAAGACTAGCGGGGGAACCTGGCCAAGAGACCCAGTACTTC. Its translation: CASSSPRRLAGEPGQETQYF. The V gene is TRBV5-6, the J gene TRBJ2-5, with TRBD2 matching over 12 bases. V gave up 3 bases and J gave up 1 base; unmatched junction bases: 16. CDR3 size: 20 residues. Germline V lookup: CDR1 SGHDT, CDR2 YYEEEE.

The V call is TRBV6-5, the J call TRBJ2-3, with a weak D call TRBD2 (6 bases). CDR1 and CDR2 (germline): MNHEY, SVGAGI. The CDR3 extends over 15 amino acids. V lost 0 bases, J lost 6 bases, and 13 bases lay in between. CDR3 protein: CASSYSWGGEDTQYF. The CDR3 DNA follows: TGTGCCAGCAGTTACTCGTGGGGAGGCGAGGATACGCAGTATTTT.

The genes are TRBV4-3 and TRBJ1-5, with a possible D match to TRBD1 (5 bases). The CDR3 runs to 14 residues. The germline CDR1 and CDR2 sequences are LGHNA and YSLEER. The ends were cut back, 3 bases at V and 7 bases at J, with 13 bases in the middle. This CDR3 reads CASSQIRGNQPQHF. Here the CDR3 DNA reads TGCGCCAGCAGCCAGATACGGGGGAACCAGCCCCAGCATTTT.

The chain combines TRBV14 with TRBJ2-1; D gene ambiguous. Germline V gives CDR1 SGHDN, CDR2 FVKESK. The length of the CDR3 is 13 residues. The V gene lost 3 bases and the J gene lost 7 bases, with 10 bases spanning the gap. CDR3 residues: CASSQPSDNEQFF. The CDR3 coding sequence is TGTGCCAGCAGCCAGCCAAGTGATAATGAGCAGTTCTTC.

The chain has TRBV7-9 and TRBJ1-2; TRBD1 agrees at 7 bases. Per germline, CDR1 SEHNR and CDR2 FQNEAQ (reference sequence). The CDR3 covers 13 residues. V shed 11 bases and J 0 bases; nucleotides not matched to a gene: 6. Here the CDR3 reads CASTGAANYGYTF. Here the CDR3 DNA reads TGTGCCTCAACAGGGGCAGCTAACTATGGCTACACCTTC.

This clonotype appeared a few times. This chain joins TRBV6-1 and TRBJ2-6, with D hard to call. In germline, CDR1 is MNHNS, CDR2 SASEGT. This CDR3 is 15 amino acids long. V was pared by 1 base and J by 3 bases, with 7 bases between. The CDR3 is CASSEVQFGANVLTF. DNA for the CDR3: TGTGCCAGCAGTGAAGTCCAGTTTGGGGCCAACGTCCTGACTTTC.

The genes are TRBV11-2 and TRBJ1-4; D not resolved. The CDR3 is made up of 15 amino acids. V lost 6 bases and J 0 bases, leaving 11 bases between the germline ends. Germline CDR1 and CDR2: SGHAT and FQNNGV. CDR3 protein: CASRLSGATNEKLFF. The CDR3 DNA reads as TGTGCCAGCAGACTTTCCGGAGCAACTAATGAAAAACTGTTTTTT.

The gene calls are TRBV2 and TRBJ2-1, with D uncertain. Per the germline V gene, CDR1 is SNHLY and CDR2 is FYNNEI. This CDR3 contains 16 residues. The V gene lost 3 bases and the J gene lost 8 bases, with 20 bases spanning the gap. The CDR3 DNA reads TGTGCCAGCAGTGACGGTTGGCTAGGACCCCGAGATGAGCAGTTCTTC. Translating gives CASSDGWLGPRDEQFF.

This chain connects TRBV13 to TRBJ2-3; no reliable D call. The germline V gene has CDR1 PRHDT and CDR2 FYEKMQ (reference sequence). V was cut by 2 bases and J by 0 bases, with 9 bases left in between. The CDR3 extends over 15 amino acids. This CDR3 reads CASSLLPFSTDTQYF. CDR3 nucleotide sequence: TGTGCCAGCAGCTTACTACCCTTTAGCACAGATACGCAGTATTTT.

The chain is built from TRBV9 and TRBJ1-5; 10 bases map to TRBD1. J gave up 5 bases and V 4 bases, and 6 bases lay outside the gene matches. This CDR3 comprises 15 residues. Germline values: CDR1 SGDLS, CDR2 YYNGEE. CDR3 in amino acids: CASSSDGQGDQPQHF. For the CDR3, the DNA is TGTGCCAGCAGCTCCGATGGACAGGGGGATCAGCCCCAGCATTTT.

The V call is TRBV5-6, the J call TRBJ2-7; 8 nucleotides match TRBD1. The trim removed 2 bases at V and 6 bases at J, leaving 10 bases unmatched. Germline-derived CDR1 and CDR2 are SGHDT and YYEEEE. This CDR3 comprises 15 residues. The CDR3 DNA sequence: TGTGCCAGCAGCTTATTTCAGGGGGCCCAACGCGAGCAGTACTTC. Translating gives CASSLFQGAQREQYF.

This clonotype was recorded once. V and J are TRBV7-9 and TRBJ1-5; TRBD1 matches at 11 bases. Germline CDR1 reads SEHNR; CDR2 reads FQNEAQ (reference sequence). The CDR3 covers 15 residues. Trimming at V came to 5 bases and at J to 3 bases, leaving 3 bases not matched to a gene. The CDR3 loop reads CASSPGQGANQPQHF. CDR3 DNA: TGTGCCAGCAGCCCAGGACAGGGGGCCAATCAGCCCCAGCATTTT.

The chain recombines TRBV20-1 with TRBJ2-1, with unresolved D. CDR1 is DFQATT and CDR2 is SNEGSKA in the germline V gene (reference sequence). CDR3 length: 12 residues. The V end was cut by 3 bases, the J end by 15 bases, with 18 bases between. The CDR3 loop is CSASQGEALRFF. The CDR3 region has the DNA TGCAGTGCTAGCCAAGGAGAGGCATTGCGGTTCTTC.

The chain uses TRBV18 and TRBJ2-5, with D maybe TRBD2 (5 bases). Germline V gene sequence: CDR1 KGHSH, CDR2 LQKENI. V was clipped by 2 bases and J by 1 base, with 8 bases between them. This CDR3 spans 14 amino acids. The CDR3 region has the DNA TGTGCCAGCTCACCATGGCTAGCCCAAGAGACCCAGTACTTC. Translation gives CASSPWLAQETQYF.

The CDR3 reads CASSFGTGISYEQYF. In DNA, the CDR3 is TGTGCCAGCAGTTTTGGGACAGGGATTTCCTACGAGCAGTACTTC. The chain is built from TRBV12-3 or TRBV12-4 and TRBJ2-7; TRBD1 aligns across 9 bases. Trimming took 3 bases from V and 1 from J; bases not matched to a gene: 4. CDR3 size: 15 residues.

The chain has TRBV25-1 and TRBJ1-6; possibly TRBD1 for D (6 bases). CDR1 is MGHDK and CDR2 is SYGVNS in the germline V gene. CDR3 length: 18 residues. The ends were cut back, 6 bases at V and 8 bases at J, with 26 bases in the middle. The CDR3 sequence: CASSENGDRTMSDSPLHF. CDR3 DNA: TGTGCCAGCAGCGAGAATGGCGACAGGACTATGTCGGATTCACCCCTCCACTTT. The whole variable domain, filled in from reference TRBV25-1 and TRBJ1-6, reads EADIYQTPRYLVIGTGKKITLECSQTMGHDKMYWYQQDPGMELHLIHYSYGVNSTEKGDLSSESTVSRIRTEHFPLTLESARPSHTSQYLCASSENGDRTMSDSPLHFGNGTRLTVT.

The V and J genes are TRBV20-1 and TRBJ2-1; maybe TRBD2 (5 bases). V lost 2 bases and J lost 6, with 11 bases in between. Germline lookup yields CDR1 DFQATT and CDR2 SNEGSKA (reference sequence). The CDR3 has 13 residues. Here the CDR3 DNA reads TGCAGTGCTAGACAACTAGGTCCCAATGAGCAGTTCTTC. Its translation: CSARQLGPNEQFF.

The chain recombines TRBV6-1 with TRBJ2-2; D not resolved. The CDR3 is 14 residues long. Trimming removed 2 bases at V and 5 bases at J, with 9 bases between. Per the germline V gene, CDR1 is MNHNS and CDR2 is SASEGT. The CDR3, as DNA: TGTGCCAGCAGTGAAAATGGGGATACCGGGGAGCTGTTTTTT. It encodes CASSENGDTGELFF.

V gene TRBV30 combines with J gene TRBJ1-5; D remains unclear. The CDR3 extends over 14 amino acids. Germline V lookup: CDR1 GTSNPN, CDR2 SVGIG (reference sequence). Trimming left V 0 bases short and J 5 bases short, with 11 bases between. The CDR3 coding sequence is TGTGCCTGGAGTGTTAAGGCTGCTGATCAGCCCCAGCATTTT. It encodes CAWSVKAADQPQHF.

The rearrangement links TRBV20-1 to TRBJ2-5, with 10 bases matching TRBD1. The CDR3 sequence is 15 residues long. Looked up from germline, CDR1 is DFQATT and CDR2 is SNEGSKA (reference sequence). V gave up 7 bases and J gave up 2 bases; unmatched junction bases: 10. CDR3 nucleotide sequence: TGCAGTGTCCCAACGGGGACAGGGGAACAAGAGACCCAGTACTTC. Its translation: CSVPTGTGEQETQYF.

The chain uses TRBV9 and TRBJ1-5; D may be TRBD1 (5 bases). The germline V gene encodes CDR1 SGDLS and CDR2 YYNGEE. V was trimmed by 7 bases and J by 0 bases, leaving 11 bases between them. This CDR3 has 14 amino acids. The CDR3 region has the DNA TGTGCCAGCGGGGGGGATTATAGCAATCAGCCCCAGCATTTT. It encodes CASGGDYSNQPQHF.

The chain carries TRBV20-1 and TRBJ2-7, with 8 bases aligning to TRBD1. Germline assignment: CDR1 DFQATT and CDR2 SNEGSKA (reference sequence). The CDR3 length is 12 residues. J was trimmed by 3 bases and V by 6 bases; bases with no gene match: 4. CDR3 in amino acids: CSAGTGGYEQYF. The CDR3 DNA is TGCAGTGCAGGAACAGGGGGCTACGAGCAGTACTTC.

This clonotype was seen a single time. The chain employs TRBV12-3 or TRBV12-4 and TRBJ2-5, with TRBD2 identical over 7 bases. The CDR3 is 13 amino acids. V shed 6 bases, J shed 5 bases, and the junction held 6 bases outside the gene matches. The CDR3 bases are TGTGCCAGCAGCCGGGGGGTGGGGGAGACCCAGTACTTC. Translating it yields CASSRGVGETQYF.